This T cell receptor (beta chain) originates from a study of response to subunit inactivated influenza vaccine. A remark on this clonotype: What it binds is not known.

Study-wide findings and caveats: It was suggested by the authors that few new T cells are recruited by each seasonal influenza vaccination.

TCRdb passed the RT-PCR reads through MiXCR, listing each CDR3 protein once. The data show approximately 500,000 distinct CDR3 sequences, with 14% seen just once and approximately 12% held by the top ten. The CDR3 sequence is 16 residues long. V gave up 5 bases and J gave up 0 bases; unmatched junction bases: 9. Germline V gives CDR1 ENHRY, CDR2 SYGVKD. The starting material was PBMCs from blood, obtained roughly 12 days after vaccination. This sequence originates from a man aged 50 to 60 who received an inactivated influenza vaccine. The V gene is TRBV10-3, the J gene TRBJ1-2; 7 positions match TRBD1. Here the CDR3 DNA reads TGTGCCATCAGTCCGGGACAGCTAGTTTCTAACTATGGCTACACCTTC. This translates into CAISPGQLVSNYGYTF.